Listed here are 2 T cell receptor beta chains from one sample, sequenced in a study of beta chain features in type 1 diabetes. Every bit of the isolated RNA underwent reverse transcription, so sequencing read expressed TCRB transcripts. Using immunoSEQ multiplex PCR, the repertoire was profiled, and TCRdb retains in-frame clones only, with some absent. The data hold 500,000 to 700,000 clones, with around a sixth observed a single time. The sample comprised naive CD4+ T cells from blood. These receptor sequences come from a man younger than 30 in good health.

This clone has only a few counts. The chain is built from TRBV19 and TRBJ2-7; 9 bases agree with TRBD1. The CDR3 totals 16 residues. V dropped 5 bases and J dropped 3; count of bases not matched to a gene: 11. Per the germline V gene, CDR1 is LNHDA and CDR2 is SQIVND (reference sequence). The CDR3 nucleotides are TGTGCCAGTAGTTCTTCCTGGGGGACAGGGAACTACGAGCAGTACTTC. It yields the protein CASSSSWGTGNYEQYF. Using reference TRBV19 and TRBJ2-7 for the parts outside the CDR3, the full variable domain is DGGITQSPKYLFRKEGQNVTLSCEQNLNHDAMYWYRQDPGQGLRLIYYSQIVNDFQKGDIAEGYSVSREKKESFPLTVTSAQKNPTAFYLCASSSSWGTGNYEQYFGPGTRLTVT.

CDR3 residues: CASEGDGGHIQYF. The CDR3 DNA reads TGTGCCAGCGAGGGCGACGGGGGCCACATTCAGTACTTC. This chain uses TRBV18 with TRBJ2-4; D assignment may be TRBD1 or TRBD2 (6 bases each). Deletions cut 8 bases from V and 8 bases from J, with 16 bases between. This CDR3 comprises 13 residues. The germline V gene encodes CDR1 KGHSH and CDR2 LQKENI.